The 24 T cell receptor beta chains below all came from one sample that was sequenced in a study of blood T cell repertoires in COVID-19. Produced via immunoSEQ multiplex PCR; TCRdb's table is partial and in-frame only. The profile covers 200,000 or so clones, with 70% to 90% appearing a single time and over 4.5% taken by the ten largest. Material for sequencing was peripheral blood. The receptor source for this set is a man at least 80 years old with acute or convalescent COVID-19.

This clone was detected only a few times. This chain uses TRBV18 with TRBJ1-1, with D unresolved. This CDR3 comprises 13 residues. CDR1 and CDR2 from the germline V gene are KGHSH and LQKENI. V was shortened by 1 base and J by 1 base, with 4 bases between the two germline ends. DNA of the CDR3: TGTGCCAGCTCACCACAGCCGAACACTGAAGCTTTCTTT. Amino acids: CASSPQPNTEAFF.

In its sample, this clone was seen once. The chain carries TRBV30 and TRBJ2-7; 7 nucleotides match TRBD1. Germline assignment: CDR1 GTSNPN and CDR2 SVGIG (reference sequence). J was trimmed by 0 bases and V by 2 bases; bases with no gene match: 4. This CDR3 region has 14 residues. The CDR3 coding sequence is TGTGCCTGGAGTAAGGGGACAGCCTCCTACGAGCAGTACTTC. Its translation: CAWSKGTASYEQYF. The full variable domain, rest sourced from reference TRBV30 and TRBJ2-7, is SQTIHQWPATLVQPVGSPLSLECTVEGTSNPNLYWYRQAAGRGLQLLFYSVGIGQISSEVPQNLSASRPQDRQFILSSKKLLLSDSGFYLCAWSKGTASYEQYFGPGTRLTVT.

The genes are TRBV5-8 and TRBJ2-3, with D unclear. The CDR3 length is 15 residues. Trimming shortened V by 0 bases and J by 1 base, and 9 bases separated the two germline ends. Germline CDR1 SGHTS, CDR2 YDEGEE. CDR3 bases: TGTGCCAGCAGCTTGGGACTCCCTGGCACAGATACGCAGTATTTT. Translating it yields CASSLGLPGTDTQYF.

This sequence joins TRBV2 and TRBJ1-1; 10 bases match TRBD1. The length of the CDR3 is 12 residues. Per germline, CDR1 SNHLY and CDR2 FYNNEI. J was trimmed by 11 bases and V by 6 bases; bases with no gene match: 6. CDR3 residues: CASRGQGSWAFF. As DNA, the CDR3 is TGTGCCAGCAGGGGACAGGGGTCTTGGGCTTTCTTT.

This clone was counted once. The chain combines TRBV5-1 with TRBJ1-4; 7 bases align to TRBD1. Germline V gives CDR1 SGHRS, CDR2 YFSETQ. Trimming cost V 4 bases and J 5 bases; bases outside gene matches: 11. This CDR3 is 16 amino acids long. The CDR3 bases are TGCGCCAGCAGCGGTACAGGGGCCAGTCAGAATGAAAAACTGTTTTTT. It specifies CASSGTGASQNEKLFF.

The CDR3 sequence: CASSQGKQGYTEAFF. The CDR3 nucleotides read TGCGCCAGCAGCCAAGGGAAACAGGGGTACACTGAAGCTTTCTTT. The chain combines TRBV4-1 with TRBJ1-1, with 7 bases fitting TRBD1. The V gene's germline CDR1 is MGHRA and CDR2 YSYEKL. CDR3 length equals 15 residues. V lost 1 base to trimming and J lost 3 bases; unmatched junction nucleotides: 5.

This chain links TRBV24-1 with TRBJ1-5; 8 positions match TRBD1. The CDR3 extends over 15 amino acids. Germline assignment: CDR1 KGHDR and CDR2 SFDVKD. V shed 3 bases and J 2 bases; nucleotides not matched to a gene: 2. The CDR3 sequence is CATSDTQGGNQPQHF. The CDR3, as DNA: TGTGCCACCAGTGATACACAGGGGGGCAATCAGCCCCAGCATTTT.

The gene calls are TRBV15 and TRBJ2-5, with D maybe TRBD1 (5 bases). With 2 bases removed from V and 4 bases from J, the gap between germline ends came to 11 bases. The CDR3 extends over 14 amino acids. The germline V gene encodes CDR1 LNHNV and CDR2 YYDKDF (reference sequence). The CDR3 DNA reads as TGTGCCACCAGCAGAACAGGACCCCGAGAGACCCAGTACTTC. It encodes CATSRTGPRETQYF.

This clone has only a few counts. The V gene is TRBV2, the J gene TRBJ2-1; 11 bases are a match to TRBD2. Germline V gives CDR1 SNHLY, CDR2 FYNNEI. After removal of 2 bases from V and 7 bases from J, the junction contained 10 bases not matched to a gene. This CDR3 is built from 17 residues. CDR3 bases: TGTGCCAGCAGTGAATTGCAACTAGCGGGAGTTGTGAATGAGCAGTTCTTC. It is translated as CASSELQLAGVVNEQFF.

V gene TRBV2 combines with J gene TRBJ2-2; perhaps TRBD1 as D (6 bases). Trimming removed 6 bases from V and 1 base from J, with 9 bases in between. CDR1 SNHLY and CDR2 FYNNEI come from the germline V gene. CDR3 length: 14 residues. The CDR3 region is CASRWTENTGELFF. The CDR3 DNA is TGTGCCAGCAGATGGACAGAGAACACCGGGGAGCTGTTTTTT.

The chain carries TRBV6-5 and TRBJ1-5; 9 bases align to TRBD1. The CDR3 totals 13 residues. Germline CDR1 MNHEY, CDR2 SVGAGI. The V segment lost 6 bases and the J segment 6 bases; nucleotides outside the gene matches: 3. CDR3 loop: CASSLTGGQPQHF. CDR3 bases: TGTGCCAGCAGCCTGACAGGGGGTCAGCCCCAGCATTTT.

This sequence joins TRBV10-2 and TRBJ2-5, with TRBD1 identical over 8 bases. The CDR3 has 13 residues. The V segment lost 6 bases and the J segment 5 bases; nucleotides outside the gene matches: 5. Germline V gene data show CDR1 as WSHSY and CDR2 as SAAADI. This CDR3 is CASSGQGGETQYF. The CDR3 region has the DNA TGCGCCAGCAGCGGACAGGGCGGGGAGACCCAGTACTTC.

The chain carries TRBV6-5 and TRBJ1-2, with 9 positions matching TRBD1. This CDR3 has 15 residues. Trimming took 0 bases from V and 8 from J; bases not matched to a gene: 7. Germline CDR1 and CDR2: MNHEY and SVGAGI. The CDR3 sequence: CASSYSAGQGRGYTF. The CDR3 nucleotides read TGTGCCAGCAGTTACTCGGCGGGACAGGGACGGGGCTACACCTTC.

This clone is a singleton in its sample. The chain is built from TRBV9 and TRBJ2-1; 9 bases map to TRBD1. V gave up 4 bases and J gave up 8 bases; unmatched junction bases: 13. Germline V gives CDR1 SGDLS, CDR2 YYNGEE. The length of the CDR3 is 16 residues. The CDR3 bases are TGTGCCAGCAGCCCCCAGGGGGCGGGACAGGGCGATGAGCAGTTCTTC. This sequence encodes CASSPQGAGQGDEQFF.

V and J are TRBV5-1 and TRBJ1-2; D is unclear. The V end was cut by 6 bases, the J end by 1 base, with 10 bases between. CDR3 length: 13 amino acids. The germline CDR1 and CDR2 sequences are SGHRS and YFSETQ. In nucleotides, the CDR3 is TGCGCCAGCACGCGCGATAATAACTATGGCTACACCTTC. Amino acids: CASTRDNNYGYTF.

The chain has TRBV7-3 and TRBJ1-6; 11 nucleotides align to TRBD1. This CDR3 is 19 amino acids long. The ends lost 5 bases at V and 8 bases at J; junction bases unmatched: 17. Germline CDR1 and CDR2: SGHTA and FQGTGA. DNA of the CDR3: TGTGCCAGCAGCCCCAAGACCCCGGGACAGGGGGTCTCTGATTCACCCCTCCACTTT. Translation gives CASSPKTPGQGVSDSPLHF.

The chain is built from TRBV7-3 and TRBJ2-6; D may be TRBD1 (5 bases). In germline, CDR1 is SGHTA, CDR2 FQGTGA. The V gene lost 5 bases and the J gene lost 4 bases, with 18 bases spanning the gap. The CDR3 runs 17 residues. Here the CDR3 DNA reads TGTGCCAGCAGCCAAAACGCAGGGTTGTCAGGGGCCAACGTCCTGACTTTC. Residues: CASSQNAGLSGANVLTF. Based on the CDR3 plus reference TRBV7-3 and TRBJ2-6, the full variable domain is GAGVSQTPSNKVTEKGKYVELRCDPISGHTALYWYRQSLGQGPEFLIYFQGTGAADDSGLPNDRFFAVRPEGSVSTLKIQRTERGDSAVYLCASSQNAGLSGANVLTFGAGSRLTVL.

The chain joins TRBV6-5 to TRBJ2-3, with 8 nucleotides matching TRBD1. This CDR3 has 14 amino acids. CDR1 and CDR2 (germline): MNHEY, SVGAGI. Trimming at V came to 8 bases and at J to 1 base, leaving 5 bases not matched to a gene. CDR3 loop: CASRKQGGTDTQYF. The CDR3 DNA reads as TGTGCCAGCCGTAAACAGGGGGGCACAGATACGCAGTATTTT.

The chain links TRBV6-5 to TRBJ2-2; 8 nucleotides agree with TRBD2. After removal of 0 bases from V and 6 bases from J, the junction contained 3 bases not matched to a gene. The CDR3 runs 15 residues. CDR1 is MNHEY, CDR2 SVGAGI, per germline. The CDR3 DNA sequence: TGTGCCAGCAGTTACTCCCGGGAGGGACCCGGGGAGCTGTTTTTT. It codes for CASSYSREGPGELFF.

The V call is TRBV2, the J call TRBJ1-2; 8 bases agree with TRBD1. The J segment lost 4 bases and the V segment lost 1 base, leaving 11 bases of the junction unmatched. The germline gives CDR1 SNHLY, CDR2 FYNNEI. The CDR3 length is 17 residues. The chain's CDR3 is CASSEGTGWTYLYGYTF. The CDR3 coding sequence is TGTGCCAGCAGTGAAGGGACAGGGTGGACATATCTCTATGGCTACACCTTC.

The rearrangement links TRBV28 to TRBJ2-7; TRBD1 matches 9 bases. Unmatched junction bases numbered 8, after V lost 6 bases and J lost 5 bases. The CDR3 spans 14 residues. Germline V gene lookup returns CDR1 MDHEN and CDR2 SYDVKM. In nucleotides, the CDR3 is TGTGCCAGCAGCCCCGGGACAGGGTCTAACGAGCAGTACTTC. This codes for CASSPGTGSNEQYF.

This clone came up once. The CDR3 reads CASSLGQRYGYTF. CDR3 nucleotide sequence: TGTGCCAGCAGCTTAGGTCAGAGGTATGGCTACACCTTC. This chain connects TRBV7-9 to TRBJ1-2; D call uncertain. Germline V gene sequence: CDR1 SEHNR, CDR2 FQNEAQ (reference sequence). CDR3 length: 13 residues. Trimming took 1 base from V and 5 from J, leaving 8 bases between them.

This rearrangement joins TRBV28 to TRBJ1-4; no firm D call. Germline CDR1 MDHEN, CDR2 SYDVKM. This CDR3 region has 14 residues. V lost 5 bases and J 7 bases, leaving 14 bases between the germline ends. The CDR3 bases are TGTGCCAGCAGTGCCCACGGGATTGGTGAAAAACTGTTTTTT. It codes for CASSAHGIGEKLFF.

This sequence joins TRBV19 and TRBJ2-3; TRBD1 agrees at 9 bases. The germline V gene has CDR1 LNHDA and CDR2 SQIVND (reference sequence). V was clipped by 5 bases and J by 1 base; unmatched bases: 1. The CDR3 is 14 amino acids. The CDR3 loop is CASSYRGRTDTQYF. Written as DNA, the CDR3 is TGTGCCAGTAGTTACAGGGGGCGCACAGATACGCAGTATTTT.